This T cell receptor (beta chain) derives from a study of blood T cells in healthy people across ages. The CDR3 is made up of 13 amino acids. Germline assignment: CDR1 MNHEY and CDR2 SVGAGI. V gave up 5 bases and J gave up 4 bases, with 9 bases separating them. PCR was performed a second time for about 7 to 11 cycles using a sample-barcoded 5' primer and a J-beta primer mix. MiXCR, applied by TCRdb to the 5' RACE reads, yields one record per CDR3 protein. The data contain over 1.5 million distinct CDR3 sequences, approximately 50% of them singletons. The clonotype was recovered from a woman aged 40 to 49 in good health. This chain uses TRBV6-5 with TRBJ1-5; D gene unclear. Sample: blood. CDR3 residues: CASSKRGNQPQHF. CDR3 nucleotide sequence: TGTGCCAGCAGTAAACGAGGGAATCAGCCCCAGCATTTT.